The rows below give T cell receptor beta chains drawn from one sample of a study of OX40 agonist ivuxolimab in advanced cancers. The repertoire was sequenced with immunoSEQ multiplex PCR; TCRdb's copy has only in-frame clones and lacks some. Here the sample spans 30,000 to 35,000 clones, around 80% being singletons. This specimen was CD4+ or CD8+ T cells sorted from blood, taken in a trial of the OX40 agonist ivuxolimab. The source of these receptors is an adult with an advanced solid tumor such as melanoma, head and neck, liver or kidney cancer. Each CDR3 is given with its conserved first and last residue. Each record gives: clone size, D gene, V gene, J gene, CDR3 protein, CDR3 DNA. A D gene is named only where the DNA matches it firmly. Clone size is stated in some rows and not others, as once, few, many or a class when expanded.

NA	NA	TRBV7-2	TRBJ2-5	CASSSRTQETQYF	TGTGCCAGCAGCTCCCGGACGCAAGAGACCCAGTACTTC
NA	TRBD1	TRBV7-2	TRBJ2-7	CATRSRTGGLEQYF	TGTGCCACGAGGTCCCGGACAGGGGGCCTTGAGCAGTACTTC
NA	NA	TRBV28	TRBJ2-6	CASSPWGTSGANVLTF	TGTGCCAGCAGTCCTTGGGGAACCTCTGGGGCCAACGTCCTGACTTTC
NA	TRBD1	TRBV9	TRBJ1-2	CASSVGGQQNYGYTF	TGTGCCAGCAGCGTAGGGGGACAGCAAAACTATGGCTACACCTTC
NA	NA	TRBV30	TRBJ1-1	CAWSQGDRNTEAFF	TGTGCCTGGAGTCAGGGCGACAGGAACACTGAAGCTTTCTTT
NA	NA	TRBV9	TRBJ1-3	CASSVQMGAGNTIYF	TGTGCCAGCAGCGTCCAAATGGGAGCCGGAAACACCATATATTTT
NA	NA	TRBV27	TRBJ1-2	CASSFWAGQGYTF	TGTGCCAGCAGTTTCTGGGCAGGGCAAGGCTACACCTTC
NA	NA	TRBV29-1	TRBJ2-1	CSVEVGQISYNEQFF	TGCAGCGTTGAAGTAGGACAGATTTCCTACAATGAGCAGTTCTTC
NA	TRBD1	TRBV7-8	TRBJ1-1	CASSLMTGLNTEAFF	TGTGCCAGCAGCTTAATGACAGGGTTGAACACTGAAGCTTTCTTT
NA	NA	TRBV9	TRBJ2-3	CASSSTHYTDTQYF	TGTGCCAGCAGCTCGACACACTACACAGATACGCAGTATTTT
medium-sized	NA	TRBV7-6	TRBJ2-6	CASSSGEGANVLTF	TGTGCCAGCAGCTCCGGTGAGGGTGCCAACGTCCTGACTTTC
NA	NA	TRBV28	TRBJ1-1	CASSLKSTEAFF	TGTGCCAGCAGTTTGAAAAGTACTGAAGCTTTCTTT
NA	TRBD1	TRBV11-1	TRBJ1-1	CASSIQGAGNTEAFF	TGTGCCAGCAGCATACAGGGGGCAGGCAACACTGAAGCTTTCTTT
NA	NA	TRBV11-2	TRBJ2-1	CASSLGLTNYNEQFF	TGTGCCAGCAGCTTAGGCCTTACGAACTACAATGAGCAGTTCTTC
NA	TRBD1	TRBV7-8	TRBJ2-7	CASSSISGTGIYEQYF	TGTGCCAGCAGCTCTATATCCGGGACAGGGATCTACGAGCAGTACTTC
NA	NA	TRBV19	TRBJ2-3	CASSNSLTDTQYF	TGTGCCAGTAGTAACAGCCTCACAGATACGCAGTATTTT
NA	NA	TRBV7-3	TRBJ1-5	CASSFAWEGNSNQPQHF	TGTGCCAGCAGCTTTGCCTGGGAGGGGAATAGCAATCAGCCCCAGCATTTT
NA	NA	TRBV9	TRBJ2-1	CASSATSLNYNEQFF	TGTGCCAGCAGCGCGACTAGTCTAAACTACAATGAGCAGTTCTTC
few	NA	TRBV7-9	TRBJ2-7	CASSISGYEQYF	TGTGCCAGCAGCATCAGCGGCTACGAGCAGTACTTC
NA	TRBD1	TRBV7-2	TRBJ2-5	CASSFRQGRWETQYF	TGTGCCAGCAGCTTTCGACAGGGGAGGTGGGAGACCCAGTACTTC
NA	NA	TRBV6-5	TRBJ2-1	CASSYVGNLRYNEQFF	TGTGCCAGCAGTTACGTAGGGAACCTTCGCTACAATGAGCAGTTCTTC
once	NA	TRBV6-5	TRBJ1-1	CASSFEMNTEAFF	TGTGCCAGCAGTTTCGAGATGAACACTGAAGCTTTCTTT
NA	NA	TRBV18	TRBJ1-1	CASSPQTRANTEAFF	TGTGCCAGCTCACCACAAACCAGGGCGAACACTGAAGCTTTCTTT
NA	TRBD2	TRBV4-3	TRBJ2-1	CASSHRGLAGGPGFEQFF	TGCGCCAGCAGCCATCGAGGGCTAGCGGGAGGGCCAGGCTTTGAGCAGTTCTTC
NA	NA	TRBV30	TRBJ2-5	CAWNPGELRTQYF	TGTGCCTGGAACCCGGGGGAGCTTAGGACCCAGTACTTC
NA	NA	TRBV4-1	TRBJ2-3	CASSRYGGPLRTDTQYF	TGCGCCAGCAGCCGTTACGGGGGGCCCCTCCGCACAGATACGCAGTATTTT
NA	NA	TRBV5-6	TRBJ1-1	CASSPWGSPMNTEAFF	TGTGCCAGCAGCCCTTGGGGGAGCCCCATGAACACTGAAGCTTTCTTT
few	TRBD2	TRBV13	TRBJ2-1	CASSLGAGVYNEQFF	TGTGCCAGCAGCTTAGGAGCGGGGGTTTACAATGAGCAGTTCTTC
few	TRBD1	TRBV7-2	TRBJ1-4	CASSSTGSNEKLFF	TGTGCCAGCAGCTCGACAGGGTCTAATGAAAAACTGTTTTTT
few	NA	TRBV29-1	TRBJ1-4	CSVEPNRDGQKNEKLFF	TGCAGCGTTGAACCCAACCGGGACGGCCAAAAAAATGAAAAACTGTTTTTT
NA	NA	TRBV11-1	TRBJ2-3	CASSRPEGLNTDTQYF	TGTGCCAGCAGCCGCCCCGAAGGCTTGAACACAGATACGCAGTATTTT
NA	NA	TRBV27	TRBJ1-1	CASSPRGVAFF	TGTGCCAGCAGTCCCCGGGGGGTAGCTTTCTTT
NA	TRBD1	TRBV5-1	TRBJ1-2	CASSPQTTGAGGYTF	TGCGCCAGCAGCCCGCAGACGACAGGGGCGGGGGGCTACACCTTC
NA	TRBD2	TRBV6-5	TRBJ2-1	CASSNRAGGPGEQFF	TGTGCCAGCAGTAATAGAGCGGGAGGGCCCGGGGAGCAGTTCTTC
once	NA	TRBV18	TRBJ2-7	CASSPLPGTNSYEQYF	TGTGCCAGCTCACCACTTCCAGGCACCAACTCCTACGAGCAGTACTTC
NA	TRBD2	TRBV11-1	TRBJ2-5	CASSFAGGVRETQYF	TGTGCCAGCAGCTTTGCGGGAGGTGTTCGAGAGACCCAGTACTTC
once	TRBD1	TRBV5-6	TRBJ1-1	CASSLGGRGYTEAFF	TGTGCCAGCAGCTTGGGGGGCAGGGGGTACACTGAAGCTTTCTTT
NA	NA	TRBV29-1	TRBJ1-1	CSVPSWGADTEAFF	TGCAGCGTTCCTAGTTGGGGGGCGGACACTGAAGCTTTCTTT
once	NA	TRBV5-1	TRBJ2-1	CASSPEGQGAYNEQFF	TGCGCCAGCAGCCCGGAGGGGCAGGGGGCCTACAATGAGCAGTTCTTC
NA	TRBD1	TRBV7-2	TRBJ1-1	CASSLQGARDTEAFF	TGTGCCAGCAGCCTACAGGGGGCGCGGGACACTGAAGCTTTCTTT
NA	NA	TRBV27	TRBJ2-3	CASSIYREDTQYF	TGTGCCAGCAGTATCTATAGGGAGGATACGCAGTATTTT
NA	TRBD2	TRBV19	TRBJ2-5	CASSIFGGGQSETQYF	TGTGCCAGTAGTATTTTTGGCGGGGGGCAGTCAGAGACCCAGTACTTC
NA	NA	TRBV29-1	TRBJ1-4	CSVSVGWELFF	TGCAGCGTTAGTGTCGGTTGGGAACTGTTTTTT
NA	NA	TRBV11-2	TRBJ2-5	CASSLGFRRETQYF	TGTGCCAGCAGCTTAGGGTTCCGGAGGGAGACCCAGTACTTC
NA	TRBD1	TRBV5-8	TRBJ1-4	CASRGQGGEKLFF	TGTGCCAGCAGGGGACAGGGAGGGGAAAAACTGTTTTTT
medium-sized	NA	TRBV19	TRBJ1-2	CASSALGARYGYTF	TGTGCCAGTAGTGCCCTGGGGGCCCGCTATGGCTACACCTTC
NA	TRBD1	TRBV5-1	TRBJ2-1	CASSGDRGHNEQFF	TGCGCCAGCAGCGGGGACAGGGGCCACAATGAGCAGTTCTTC
NA	NA	TRBV4-3	TRBJ2-3	CASSQGQVPDTQYF	TGCGCCAGCAGCCAAGGACAGGTCCCAGATACGCAGTATTTT
NA	NA	TRBV28	TRBJ2-5	CASSFLGQETQYF	TGTGCCAGCAGTTTTCTGGGGCAAGAGACCCAGTACTTC
few	NA	TRBV20-1	TRBJ1-5	CSASQPQHF	TGCAGTGCAAGTCAGCCCCAGCATTTT
once	NA	TRBV5-1	TRBJ1-1	CASSARLNTEAFF	TGCGCCAGCAGCGCCCGACTGAACACTGAAGCTTTCTTT
NA	TRBD1	TRBV19	TRBJ1-2	CASNPRTGDYGYTF	TGTGCCAGTAACCCCCGGACAGGGGACTATGGCTACACCTTC
NA	TRBD1	TRBV4-1	TRBJ1-4	CASRFSGTGMNEKLFF	TGCGCCAGCAGATTCTCCGGGACAGGGATGAATGAAAAACTGTTTTTT